These T cell receptor beta chains were read from a single sample in a study of identical twins. One entry per CDR3 protein, called by TCRdb with MiXCR from the 5' RACE reads. Of some 190,000 distinct CDR3 sequences in the sample, roughly 15% were seen once. A further study also used this sample, focusing on T cells expressing NK-cell markers.

The sample taken for sequencing was CD8+ T cells sorted from blood. Every receptor here comes from a woman between 18 and 30 years old in good health. The CDR3 runs from the conserved cysteine through the conserved F or W. Size is stated for part of the rows, as once, few or many counts, or as a class when the clone is expanded.

TRBJ1-4,.,TRBV4-1,CASSQALQGAQMELFF
TRBJ1-5,.,TRBV12-3/TRBV12-4,CASSPREDFNQPQHF
TRBJ2-7,.,TRBV3-1,CASSHGGAGYEQYF
TRBJ2-3,few,TRBV20-1,CSARDPGTSGTDTQYF
TRBJ2-3,.,TRBV27,CASSFHSTDTQYF
TRBJ2-1,.,TRBV4-3,CASSQEDWNNEQFF
TRBJ2-3,.,TRBV2,CASSVTGGPTDTQYF
TRBJ2-7,.,TRBV4-1,CASSQAPGTVPEALYEQYF
TRBJ2-7,few,TRBV30,CAWRAGDGYEQYF
TRBJ2-7,few,TRBV27,CASSWGAGTYEQYF
TRBJ1-1,.,TRBV27,CASVDRGGWGEAFF
TRBJ2-7,few,TRBV5-1,CASSFLGTPLRQYF
TRBJ2-7,few,TRBV29-1,CSALPLGEVREQYF
TRBJ2-3,few,TRBV24-1,CATSDGGDTQYF
TRBJ1-2,few,TRBV9,CASSGSGTVNYGYTF
TRBJ2-7,.,TRBV14,CASSAGGGYEQYF
TRBJ2-1,few,TRBV4-3,CASSPGSYSYNEQFF
TRBJ2-5,few,TRBV28,CASSPRDRLRETQYF
TRBJ2-2,.,TRBV4-3,CASSQERRGMNTGELFF
TRBJ2-5,.,TRBV5-1,CASRHSGGGQETQYF
TRBJ2-3,few,TRBV2,CASSDGASDTQYF
TRBJ2-3,few,TRBV2,CASGVTSADYTDTQYF
TRBJ2-7,few,TRBV3-1,CASSQEVPSYPVEQYF
TRBJ2-3,few,TRBV9,CASSVDGASTDTQYF
TRBJ2-7,.,TRBV6-2/TRBV6-3,CASSGLAGAVHEQYF
TRBJ2-2,few,TRBV9,CASSVWSSNTGELFF
TRBJ1-5,.,TRBV12-3/TRBV12-4,CASSSTDLYSNQPQHF
TRBJ2-1,few,TRBV12-3/TRBV12-4,CASSPPGGPYNEQFF
TRBJ2-1,many,TRBV12-3/TRBV12-4,CASSFPSGGHYNEQFF
TRBJ2-7,once,TRBV13,CASSLEAGSDYEQYF
TRBJ1-5,.,TRBV3-1,CASSHLPGTGNQPQHF
TRBJ2-4,.,TRBV29-1,CSAGTGNIQYF
TRBJ2-1,.,TRBV12-5,CASVRFETGVHEQFF
TRBJ1-5,few,TRBV12-3/TRBV12-4,CASSFTSNQPQHF
TRBJ2-3,few,TRBV10-3,CAISEFGTSGRTPDTDTQYF
TRBJ2-1,few,TRBV5-6,CASSLSSGGEQFF
TRBJ2-3,many,TRBV5-1,CASSLVLGLAGEDAQYF
TRBJ2-5,few,TRBV5-1,CARKKVQETQYF